The clone carrying this TCR beta chain showed up just a few times. Antigen: not known. The CDR3 covers 14 residues. Germline V gene sequence: CDR1 SQVTM, CDR2 ANQGSEA. V dropped 7 bases and J dropped 2; count of bases not matched to a gene: 10. This record belongs to a study of response to subunit inactivated influenza vaccine. Overall study findings and caveats: The authors suggested that every seasonal influenza vaccination recruits few new T cells.

MiXCR, run by TCRdb on the RT-PCR reads, gives a single entry per CDR3 protein. The profile shows some 500,000 distinct CDR3 sequences, 16% of them singletons. The rearrangement joins TRBV29-1 to TRBJ2-7, with 8 positions matching TRBD1. This sequence originates from a man between 50 and 69 years old who received an inactivated influenza vaccine. The source was CD4+ T cells sorted from PBMCs, collected roughly 24 months after vaccination. CDR3 amino acids: CSAQGQVPPYEQYF. The CDR3 bases are TGCAGCGCCCAGGGACAGGTCCCCCCCTACGAGCAGTACTTC.